The entry that follows covers one T cell receptor (beta chain) sequence. These data come from a study of blood T cell repertoires in COVID-19. Cohorts were determined from participant-reported clinical history. Symptom resolution, clearance, or two negative PCRs marked the recovered donors of Cohort 3. Authors' analysis steps: Amplification from reference gene primers served as the basis for estimated nucleated cell counts. TCRdb's table, derived via immunoSEQ multiplex PCR, lists solely in-frame clones and lacks some. V and J calls plus clone size are reproduced from that table; the DNA served to infer D and trimming. This table holds a few hundred thousand clones, 87% found once. Germline V lookup: CDR1 SGHRS, CDR2 YFSETQ. V was pared by 4 bases and J by 4 bases, with 11 bases between. The CDR3 consists of 14 residues.

The origin of this receptor is a woman in her twenties or thirties who had recovered from COVID-19. The chain combines TRBV5-1 with TRBJ2-2; D not certain. Sequencing was done on a sample of PBMCs or T cells enriched from blood (not recorded which). The CDR3 DNA reads TGCGCCAGCAGCGGCACCCTTTCCACCGGGGAGCTGTTTTTT. Amino acids: CASSGTLSTGELFF.